This TCR beta chain was found in a study of T cell responses to AZD1222 COVID-19 vaccine. Regarding the study as a whole: Baseline serostatus was positive in only five to seven AZD1222 recipients. Distributed over spike, vaccine-associated CD4 TCRs predominated at 160-218 and 743-854. Donors were largely white British and mainly female; clonal diversity was possibly underestimated.

This clone has just a few counts. Its specificity is not known. The repertoire was sequenced with immunoSEQ multiplex PCR; TCRdb's copy has only in-frame clones and lacks some. The repertoire holds tens of thousands of clones, with roughly nine tenths as singletons. It was second doses at about 4 or about 12 weeks that were pooled. Germline-derived CDR1 and CDR2 are ENHRY and SYGVKD. The length of the CDR3 is 14 residues. The ends lost 8 bases at V and 9 bases at J; junction bases unmatched: 11. The input for sequencing was peripheral blood, taken 28 days after the second AZD1222 dose. This chain links TRBV10-3 with TRBJ2-1, with 9 positions matching TRBD2. The receptor's source is an adult who received the AZD1222 COVID-19 vaccine. CDR3: CAISQRGAPPEQFF. The CDR3 DNA follows: TGTGCCATCTCCCAGCGGGGGGCCCCCCCTGAGCAGTTCTTC.